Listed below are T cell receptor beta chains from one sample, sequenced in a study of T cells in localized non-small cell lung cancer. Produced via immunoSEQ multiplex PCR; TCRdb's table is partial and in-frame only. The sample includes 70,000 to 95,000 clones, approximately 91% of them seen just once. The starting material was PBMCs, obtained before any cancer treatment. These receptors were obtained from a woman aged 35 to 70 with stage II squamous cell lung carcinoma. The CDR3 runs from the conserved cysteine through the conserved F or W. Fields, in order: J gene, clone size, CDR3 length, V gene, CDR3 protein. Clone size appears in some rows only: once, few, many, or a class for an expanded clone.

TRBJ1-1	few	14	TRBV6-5	CASRFVPGNTEAFF
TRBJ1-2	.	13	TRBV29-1	CSARWDRVYGYTF
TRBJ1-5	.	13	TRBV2	CASSLSVNQPQHF
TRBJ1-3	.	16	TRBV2	CASSRVPIDSGNTIYF
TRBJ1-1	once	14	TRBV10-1	CASSRGGPNTEAFF
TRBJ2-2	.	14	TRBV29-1	CSAGAGGTTGELFF
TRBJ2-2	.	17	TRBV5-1	CASSLGNAFGGSGELFF
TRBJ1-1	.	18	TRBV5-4	CASSLAGNQTVIGTEAFF
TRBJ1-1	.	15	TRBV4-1	CASSQDGREGLYAFF
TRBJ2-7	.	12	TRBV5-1	CASSSDRANQYF
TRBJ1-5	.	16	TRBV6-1	CASSERVEIGNQPQHF
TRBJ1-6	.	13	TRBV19	CASSWADNSPLHF
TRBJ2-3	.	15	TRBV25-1	CASSVTGKGTDTQYF
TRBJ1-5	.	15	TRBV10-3	CAISEGGDQGKPQHF
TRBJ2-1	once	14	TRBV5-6	CASSLSGGVNEQFF
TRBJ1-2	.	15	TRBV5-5	CASSPAGTATNGYTF
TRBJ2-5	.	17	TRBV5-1	CASSPGLAGGRQETQYF
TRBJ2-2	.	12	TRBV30	CAWDDAAGELFF
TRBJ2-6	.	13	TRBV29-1	CSVQVTGANVLTF
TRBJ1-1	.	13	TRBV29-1	CSVASEGNTEAFF
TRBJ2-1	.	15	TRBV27	CASSLRLAGDNEQFF
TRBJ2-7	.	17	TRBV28	CASSPRPRQDKSYEQYF
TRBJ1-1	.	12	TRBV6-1	CASSGGEYGAFF
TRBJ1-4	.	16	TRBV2	CASSEAPRAPNEKLFF
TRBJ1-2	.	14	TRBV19	CASSPLDREYGYTF
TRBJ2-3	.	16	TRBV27	CASSALAGAGTDTQYF
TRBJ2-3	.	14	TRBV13	CASRIQGSPDTQYF
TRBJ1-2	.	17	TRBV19	CASTRAGQLISPYGYTF